This entry concerns a single T cell receptor (beta chain). Its antigen remains unidentified. No quality values exist for individual bases; no much larger clone is one base distant. CDR1 DFQATT and CDR2 SNEGSKA are derived from the germline V gene (reference sequence). From cysteine to phenylalanine, the CDR3 is 11 amino acids long. Kept here is only the CDR3 DNA, which spans 33 bases and is read in frame from base 1. A distance of 12 bases separates the germline ends of V and J, which lose 6 bases and 7 bases respectively. This record comes from a study of T cell responses to AZD1222 COVID-19 vaccine (dated by TCRdb to 2020 to 2022). At the level of the whole study: A total of about 240 trial participants underwent TCR sequencing, of whom 207 received two doses of AZD1222 and around 26 received two doses of the MenACWY control vaccine. Trial participants were enrolled into age subgroups of 18-55, 56-69 and 70-plus years, which contained 148, 28 and 57 TCR-sequenced participants, respectively.

The CDR3 regions of human TCRbeta chains were analyzed by immunosequencing. In the source study's methods: Repertoire TCRs were matched against a reference library of SARS-CoV-2-specific TCRs generated with the MIRA antigen-specificity platform. Breadth was defined as the fraction of unique TCRs that were SARS-CoV-2-associated, and depth was defined as the fraction of total T cells that were SARS-CoV-2-associated. Using the MIRA data, each spike-specific TCR was mapped to the spike region that the TCR reacts to and placed in a CD4 or CD8 class. Log10-transformed breadth and depth values were compared by one-way ANOVA with Sidak's multiple comparisons tests. TCRdb took this table from immuneACCESS and kept in-frame rearrangements with V and J called. Such tables lack part of the clones; where checked against another copy, unresolved V genes explain under half of the gap, and the rest is unexplained. Clone size and V and J calls were adopted from that table, with D and trimming inferred from the DNA. The sample contains more than 150,000 clones, 85% to 95% of them found a single time. The ten most abundant clones make up roughly 1.7% of the sample.

Summary of the overall study and its limitations: The whole spike protein was spanned by vaccine-associated CD4 TCRs, and dominant responses were seen in regions 160-218 and 743-854. Most participants were white British and females outnumbered males, and the authors suggested that clonal diversity may have been underestimated. Reportedly, almost half of the unique spike-specific TCRs recognized epitopes lying outside the regions that are mutated in the B.1.351 and B.1.1.7 variants. Because no day 14 peak-response samples were available, repertoires were characterized only after the peak T cell response. A significant rise in spike-specific TCR breadth and depth was observed after two AZD1222 doses relative to day 0 and relative to MenACWY recipients. Only five or six AZD1222 recipients were SARS-CoV-2 seropositive at baseline, limiting conclusions about previously exposed vaccinees. In the small 56-69-year group, the increase in depth fell short of significance, most likely because of low power.

What this sample's time point label stands for: about 28 days (+/-7) after the second vaccine dose. Because spike-specific TCR depth and breadth did not differ between the two schedules, AZD1222 recipients who got a second dose at roughly 4 weeks were pooled with those who got a second dose at roughly 12 weeks. Samples from vaccinated people were obtained from the UK trials COV001 and COV002, which included a single-blind randomized controlled phase 2/3 trial of AZD1222 (ChAdOx1 nCoV-19) in healthy adults. For TCRbeta chain sequencing, PBMC samples were collected from trial participants at day 0 and at day 28 after the second dose.

The specimen comprised peripheral blood, sampled 28 days after the second AZD1222 dose. The sequence derives from an adult who received the AZD1222 COVID-19 vaccine. Here the chain combines TRBV20-1 and TRBJ1-1, with the D gene call left open. The CDR3 in this case is CSASPEGEAFF. The bases are TGCAGTGCAAGCCCGGAGGGTGAAGCTTTCTTT.